The T cell receptor (beta chain) under discussion was sequenced for a study of OX40 agonist ivuxolimab in advanced cancers. General study points: More expanded clones were seen, on average, in CD8+ T cells than in CD4+.

Clones were sequenced by immunoSEQ multiplex PCR, and TCRdb holds only the in-frame ones, with some missing. The top ten clones hold about 1% of a sample with about 65,000 clones, approximately 89% of them seen once. Worth noting for this clone: The antigen remains undetermined.

Trimming removed 7 bases from V and 0 bases from J, with 13 bases in between. Germline CDR1 is SNHLY and CDR2 is FYNNEI. CDR3 length: 15 amino acids. This TCR derives from an adult with an advanced solid tumor such as melanoma, head and neck, liver or kidney cancer. Sequenced material: CD4+ or CD8+ T cells sorted from blood, taken in a trial of the OX40 agonist ivuxolimab. The chain couples TRBV2 to TRBJ1-5; D gene uncertain. The DNA for the CDR3 is TGTGCCAGCACCCCTGGTGGAGATAGCAATCAGCCCCAGCATTTT. Amino acids: CASTPGGDSNQPQHF.